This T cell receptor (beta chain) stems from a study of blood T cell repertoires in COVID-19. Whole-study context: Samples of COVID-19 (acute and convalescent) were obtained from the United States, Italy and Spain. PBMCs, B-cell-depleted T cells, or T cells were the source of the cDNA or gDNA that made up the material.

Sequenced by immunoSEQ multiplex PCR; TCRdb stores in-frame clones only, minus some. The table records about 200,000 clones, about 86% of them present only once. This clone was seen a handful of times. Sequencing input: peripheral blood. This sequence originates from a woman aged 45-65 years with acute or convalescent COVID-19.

The CDR3 is CASSLARTGRSPLHF. The CDR3 coding sequence is TGTGCCAGCAGCTTAGCTCGGACAGGGCGATCACCCCTCCACTTT. The V and J genes are TRBV7-2 and TRBJ1-6; 8 nucleotides line up with TRBD1. Germline assignment: CDR1 SGHTA and CDR2 FQGNSA. The CDR3 is 15 residues long. V was clipped by 0 bases and J by 10 bases; unmatched bases: 5.